Below are 8 T cell receptor beta chains sequenced from a single sample in a study of blood T cell repertoires in COVID-19. Sequenced by immunoSEQ multiplex PCR; TCRdb stores in-frame clones only, minus some. The sample has 200,000 to 300,000 clones, roughly nine tenths seen once; the top ten hold 5.5% to 6.5%. Sequences were obtained from peripheral blood. The receptor source for this set is a man aged 60 to 75 with acute or convalescent COVID-19.

This clone was counted between two and nine times. This chain links TRBV15 with TRBJ2-5; 8 nucleotides agree with TRBD2. The CDR3 spans 14 residues. Germline lookup yields CDR1 LNHNV and CDR2 YYDKDF (reference sequence). V shed 5 bases, J shed 5 bases, and the junction held 7 bases outside the gene matches. The CDR3 loop reads CATSSSGYGETQYF. For the CDR3, the DNA is TGTGCCACCAGCTCTAGCGGGTACGGCGAGACCCAGTACTTC.

The genes are TRBV15 and TRBJ2-5; D gene ambiguous. The V gene's germline CDR1 is LNHNV and CDR2 YYDKDF (reference sequence). V gave up 0 bases and J gave up 1 base, with 9 bases separating them. The CDR3 sequence is 15 residues long. The CDR3 loop is CATSRDFRFQETQYF. CDR3 DNA sequence: TGTGCCACCAGCAGAGATTTCAGGTTCCAAGAGACCCAGTACTTC.

This clone was seen more than once but under ten times. The same CDR3 arises from other DNA sequences in this sample as well. The rearrangement links TRBV29-1 to TRBJ2-5; 8 bases agree with TRBD1. The ends lost 3 bases at V and 5 bases at J; junction bases unmatched: 2. Germline V gene sequence: CDR1 SQVTM, CDR2 ANQGSEA. The CDR3 is made up of 12 amino acids. The CDR3: CSVDRTGETQYF. CDR3 nucleotide sequence: TGCAGCGTTGACCGGACAGGGGAGACCCAGTACTTC.

The rearrangement links TRBV2 to TRBJ1-1; D possibly corresponds to TRBD1 (5 bases). V dropped 1 base and J dropped 5 bases, with 11 bases sitting between them. This CDR3 is built from 14 residues. The germline V gene has CDR1 SNHLY and CDR2 FYNNEI. CDR3 DNA: TGTGCCAGCAGTGAAGGACAGTGGTCGACTGAAGCTTTCTTT. Translating it yields CASSEGQWSTEAFF.

The chain combines TRBV2 with TRBJ1-4, with D uncertain. Germline V gives CDR1 SNHLY, CDR2 FYNNEI. The V gene lost 10 bases and the J gene lost 8 bases, with 20 bases spanning the gap. The CDR3 is made up of 14 amino acids. This chain's CDR3 is CANQQLTGGEKLFF. The CDR3 DNA reads TGTGCCAATCAGCAGCTTACCGGAGGCGAAAAACTGTTTTTT.

The V call is TRBV4-1, the J call TRBJ2-1; 8 bases are a match to TRBD2. Germline V gene lookup returns CDR1 MGHRA and CDR2 YSYEKL. V was pared by 10 bases and J by 10 bases, with 12 bases of the junction left unmatched. This CDR3 is built from 13 residues. This CDR3 reads CATTGRARREQFF. The CDR3 nucleotides are TGCGCCACGACCGGGAGGGCCCGGCGGGAGCAGTTCTTC.

This chain connects TRBV7-2 to TRBJ2-7; TRBD2 matches at 13 bases. V dropped 1 base and J dropped 4; count of bases not matched to a gene: 7. The CDR3 sequence is 17 residues long. Germline V CDR1 and CDR2: SGHTA, FQGNSA. CDR3 sequence: CASSLELAGGPRYEQYF. Here the CDR3 DNA reads TGTGCCAGCAGCTTAGAACTAGCGGGAGGGCCAAGATACGAGCAGTACTTC.

The chain uses TRBV7-2 and TRBJ1-4; weak D call: TRBD1 (6 bases). This CDR3 contains 18 residues. V was cut by 4 bases and J by 0 bases, with 18 bases left in between. Germline CDR1 reads SGHTA; CDR2 reads FQGNSA. CDR3 sequence (DNA): TGTGCCAGCAGCTCACCCAAGGGACATAAGGCAACTAATGAAAAACTGTTTTTT. Translation gives CASSSPKGHKATNEKLFF.